The entry below describes one T cell receptor beta chain. This clone appeared a few times. Its antigen is still unknown. It has no much larger one-base neighbor in the sample; base qualities were not kept. The data derive from a study of siplizumab effects on memory and regulatory T cells (dated by TCRdb to between 2018 and 2020). Regarding the complete study: The study examined how the anti-CD2 antibody siplizumab affects alloreactive T-cell subsets in allogeneic mixed lymphocyte reactions built from human PBMCs. The research as a whole found: Among mappable alloreactive CD4+ clones, the Treg-derived fraction averaged approximately 69% with siplizumab versus around 25% in control reactions. The cumulative frequency of alloreactive sequences traceable to unstimulated CD4+ memory T cells was significantly reduced by siplizumab. Unstimulated naive T cells appeared to be more diverse than memory T cells, and naive cells seemed to make a substantial contribution to the alloresponse. About 75-95% of proliferating CD4+ or CD8+ clones could not be given a naive or memory phenotype. Because sequences below about 10^-5 frequency were poorly captured, only a minor fraction of alloreactive clones could be mapped to unstimulated subsets. The suppressive function of proliferating Tregs from siplizumab cultures was not functionally confirmed.

Sorted unstimulated T cells, along with proliferating T cells recovered from mixed lymphocyte reactions, underwent TCRbeta CDR3 sequencing. Fresh whole blood from nine to eleven HLA-typed healthy donors was used to isolate PBMCs. Libraries were built with the immunoSEQ multiplex PCR assay. About 10^5 TCR templates per sample were assayed by the deep sequencing platform. Genomic DNA extracted from sorted T cells was used for TCRbeta CDR3 sequencing. As for how the authors treated the data: The R programming language was used for clonal analysis of TCRbeta CDR3 data. Unstimulated samples were compared with post-reaction CFSE-low samples to define alloreactive CD4+ and CD8+ clones. Regulatory or non-regulatory origin of alloreactive CD4+ clones was assigned by matching sequences to the sorted unstimulated Treg and non-Treg repertoires. Not all clones reach the TCRdb copy of this immuneACCESS table, which keeps in-frame sequences only. Checked studies attribute under half of the gap to unresolved V genes and leave the rest unexplained. V and J calls and clone size are given by that table; D and trimming were obtained from the DNA. Across this sample there are over 85,000 clones, with over 85% seen only once. The ten most abundant clones make up 6.5% to 8% of the sample.

The receptor was isolated from a human donor in good health. The material sequenced was CD8+ T cells sorted from blood.

The nucleotide sequence is given as TGTGCCAGCAGCTTAATTGAGGGACAGGGTTATGGCTACACCTTC. This codes for CASSLIEGQGYGYTF. The chain is made from TRBV7-2 and TRBJ1-2; TRBD1 agrees with 9 junctional bases. Looking up the germline V gene yields CDR1 SGHTA and CDR2 FQGNSA. From cysteine to phenylalanine, the CDR3 is 15 amino acids long. Only the CDR3 region is kept as DNA, spanning 45 bases read in frame from base 1. For this chain, trimming is 2 bases at the V end and 5 bases at the J end, and the number of junction bases without a gene match is 6.